This T cell receptor beta chain was sequenced during a study of OX40 agonist ivuxolimab in advanced cancers. The overall study: People in dose escalation had one of these cancers: hepatocellular carcinoma, melanoma, renal cell or head and neck cancer. Study observations and caveats: By week 6 at 0.1 to 3.0 mg/kg, blood CD4+ and CD8+ T cells had expanded clonally. Relatively little clonal expansion, among the lowest observed, appeared in partial responders at 0.1-3.0 mg/kg. There were, on average, more expanded clones in CD8+ T cells than in CD4+.

In regard to this clone: Its antigen is unidentified.

Using immunoSEQ multiplex PCR, the repertoire was profiled, and TCRdb retains in-frame clones only, with some absent. In the table there are about 57,000 clones, approximately 83% of which are singletons. The origin of this receptor is an adult with an advanced solid tumor such as melanoma, head and neck, liver or kidney cancer. The starting material was CD4+ or CD8+ T cells sorted from blood, obtained in a trial of the OX40 agonist ivuxolimab.

CDR3 residues: CSVRDGDYGYTF. The CDR3 nucleotides read TGCAGCGTCCGGGACGGAGACTATGGCTACACCTTC. V usage is TRBV29-1 and J usage is TRBJ1-2; D perhaps matches TRBD1 (5 bases). CDR3 length equals 12 residues. Germline CDR1 SQVTM, CDR2 ANQGSEA. Trimming cost V 6 bases and J 3 bases, with 11 bases left between them. The full variable domain, its missing parts supplied by reference TRBV29-1 and TRBJ1-2, is SAVISQKPSRDICQRGTSLTIQCQVDSQVTMMFWYRQQPGQSLTLIATANQGSEATYESGFVIDKFPISRPNLTFSTLTVSNMSPEDSSIYLCSVRDGDYGYTFGSGTRLTVV.